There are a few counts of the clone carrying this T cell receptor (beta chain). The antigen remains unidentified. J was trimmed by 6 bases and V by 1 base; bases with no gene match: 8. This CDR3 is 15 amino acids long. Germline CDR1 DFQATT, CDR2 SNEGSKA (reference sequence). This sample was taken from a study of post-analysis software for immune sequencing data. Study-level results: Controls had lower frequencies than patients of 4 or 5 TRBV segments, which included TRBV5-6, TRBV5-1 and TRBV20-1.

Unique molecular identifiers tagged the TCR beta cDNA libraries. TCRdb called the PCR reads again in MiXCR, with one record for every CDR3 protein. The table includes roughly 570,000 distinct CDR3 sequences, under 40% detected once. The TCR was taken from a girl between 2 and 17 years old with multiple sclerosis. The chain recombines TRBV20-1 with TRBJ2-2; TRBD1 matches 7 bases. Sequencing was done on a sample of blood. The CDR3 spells CSARVGTASPGELFF. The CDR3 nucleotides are TGCAGTGCTAGAGTGGGGACAGCGTCTCCCGGGGAGCTGTTTTTT.